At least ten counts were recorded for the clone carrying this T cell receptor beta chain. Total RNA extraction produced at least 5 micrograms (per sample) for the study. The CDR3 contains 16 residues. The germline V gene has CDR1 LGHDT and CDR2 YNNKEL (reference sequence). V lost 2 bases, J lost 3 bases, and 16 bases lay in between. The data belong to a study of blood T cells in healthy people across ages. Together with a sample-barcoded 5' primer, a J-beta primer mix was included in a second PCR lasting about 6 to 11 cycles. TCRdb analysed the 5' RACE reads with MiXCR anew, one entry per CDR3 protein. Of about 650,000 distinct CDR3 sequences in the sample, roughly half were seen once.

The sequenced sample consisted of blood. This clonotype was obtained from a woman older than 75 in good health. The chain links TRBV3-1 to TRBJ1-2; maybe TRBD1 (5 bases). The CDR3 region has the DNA TGTGCCAGCAGCCAATTCTTACAGGCCAGTGACTATGGCTACACCTTC. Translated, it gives CASSQFLQASDYGYTF.